This T cell receptor beta chain derives from a study of T cell repertoires in cytomegalovirus infection. About the study: Selected CMV epitopes included recently identified HLA-C-restricted ones as well as well-studied HLA-B-restricted ones.

TCRdb independently ran MiXCR on the reads; one entry per CDR3 protein. The table records roughly 500,000 distinct CDR3 sequences, roughly 34% of them present only once. Study findings and constraints: Dominating the ex vivo response were TCR beta clonotypes that were CMV-specific and HLA-C-restricted.

On this clonotype: The antigen is undetermined.

The material sequenced was cultured PBMCs, taken from culture after CMV antigen stimulation. The sequence came from a human donor in good health (CMV status not recorded). Some clones in this sample may be carry-over from other donors' samples.

CDR3 sequence: CASSAASGITGTQYF. CDR3 DNA sequence: TGTGCCAGTAGTGCTGCCAGCGGAATAACCGGTACGCAGTATTTT. This chain uses TRBV19 with TRBJ2-3; possible D gene TRBD2, 5 bases. Looked up from germline, CDR1 is LNHDA and CDR2 is SQIVND (reference sequence). The CDR3 covers 15 residues. V lost 5 bases and J lost 8, with 20 bases in between.